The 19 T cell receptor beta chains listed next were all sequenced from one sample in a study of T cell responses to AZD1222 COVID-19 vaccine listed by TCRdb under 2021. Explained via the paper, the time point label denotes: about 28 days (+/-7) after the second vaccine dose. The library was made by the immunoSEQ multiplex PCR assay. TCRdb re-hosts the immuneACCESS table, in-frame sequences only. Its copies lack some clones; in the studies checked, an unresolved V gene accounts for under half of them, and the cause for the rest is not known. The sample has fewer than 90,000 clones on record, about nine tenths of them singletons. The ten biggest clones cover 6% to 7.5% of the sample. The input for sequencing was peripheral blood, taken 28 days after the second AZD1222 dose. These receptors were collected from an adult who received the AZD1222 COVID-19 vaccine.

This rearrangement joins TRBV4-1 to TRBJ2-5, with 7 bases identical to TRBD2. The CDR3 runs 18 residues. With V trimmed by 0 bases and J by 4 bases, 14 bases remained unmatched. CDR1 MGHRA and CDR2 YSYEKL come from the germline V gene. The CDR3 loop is CASSQDNLGIGRGETQYF. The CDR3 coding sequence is TGCGCCAGCAGCCAAGATAATTTAGGAATAGGGAGGGGAGAGACCCAGTACTTC.

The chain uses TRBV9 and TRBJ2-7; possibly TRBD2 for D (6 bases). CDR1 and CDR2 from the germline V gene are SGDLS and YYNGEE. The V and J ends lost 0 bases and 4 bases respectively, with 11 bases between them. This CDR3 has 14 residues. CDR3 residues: CASSVDGSGYEQYF. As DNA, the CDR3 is TGTGCCAGCAGCGTAGACGGGAGTGGGTACGAGCAGTACTTC.

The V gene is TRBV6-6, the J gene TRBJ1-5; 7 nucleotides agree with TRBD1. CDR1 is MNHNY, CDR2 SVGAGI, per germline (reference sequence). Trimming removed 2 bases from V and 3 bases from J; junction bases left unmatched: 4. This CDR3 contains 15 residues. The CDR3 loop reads CASSYRGQTNQPQHF. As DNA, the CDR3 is TGTGCCAGCAGTTACAGGGGGCAGACCAATCAGCCCCAGCATTTT.

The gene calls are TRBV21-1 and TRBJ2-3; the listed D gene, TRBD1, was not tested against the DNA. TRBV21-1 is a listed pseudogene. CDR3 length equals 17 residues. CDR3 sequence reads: CAISSGHRGFRTDTQYF. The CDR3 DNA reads TGTGCCATCTCCTCAGGGCATAGGGGTTTTAGGACAGATACGCAGTATTTT.

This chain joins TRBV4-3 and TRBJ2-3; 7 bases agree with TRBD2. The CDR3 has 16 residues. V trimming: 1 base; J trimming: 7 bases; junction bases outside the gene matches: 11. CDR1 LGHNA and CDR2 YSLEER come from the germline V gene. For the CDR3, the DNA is TGCGCCAGCAGCCAAGGTGTGGCTAGCGGTCGGAATACGCAGTATTTT. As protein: CASSQGVASGRNTQYF.

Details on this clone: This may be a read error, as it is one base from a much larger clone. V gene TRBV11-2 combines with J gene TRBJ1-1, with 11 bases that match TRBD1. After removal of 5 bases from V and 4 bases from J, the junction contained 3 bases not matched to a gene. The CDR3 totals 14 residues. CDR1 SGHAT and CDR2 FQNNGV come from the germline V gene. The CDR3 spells CASSTGTGGTEAFF. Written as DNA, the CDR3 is TGTGCCAGCAGCACCGGGACAGGGGGCACTGAAGCTTTCTTT.

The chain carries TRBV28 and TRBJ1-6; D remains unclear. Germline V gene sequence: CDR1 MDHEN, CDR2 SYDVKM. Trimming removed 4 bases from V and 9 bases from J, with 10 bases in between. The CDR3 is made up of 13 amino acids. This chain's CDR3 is CASSWGFPSPLHF. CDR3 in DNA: TGTGCCAGCAGTTGGGGATTTCCTTCACCCCTCCACTTT.

DNA for the CDR3: TGTGCCAGTAGTATAAAAAGTCAGGGACGCGGCTACACCTTC. Encoded protein: CASSIKSQGRGYTF. V and J are TRBV19 and TRBJ1-2, with D possibly TRBD1 on 5 matching bases. V lost 2 bases to trimming and J lost 8 bases, with 15 bases between them. Per germline, CDR1 LNHDA and CDR2 SQIVND (reference sequence). The CDR3 sequence is 14 residues long.

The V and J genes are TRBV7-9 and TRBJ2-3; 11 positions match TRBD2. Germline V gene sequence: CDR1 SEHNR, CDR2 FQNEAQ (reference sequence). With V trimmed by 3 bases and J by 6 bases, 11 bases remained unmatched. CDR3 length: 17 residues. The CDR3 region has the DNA TGTGCCAGCAGCTTTCCCATTAGCGGGAGGGCCATGGATACGCAGTATTTT. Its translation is CASSFPISGRAMDTQYF. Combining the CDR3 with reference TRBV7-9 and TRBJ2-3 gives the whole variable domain DTGVSQNPRHKITKRGQNVTFRCDPISEHNRLYWYRQTLGQGPEFLTYFQNEAQLEKSRLLSDRFSAERPKGSFSTLEIQRTEQGDSAMYLCASSFPISGRAMDTQYFGPGTRLTVL.

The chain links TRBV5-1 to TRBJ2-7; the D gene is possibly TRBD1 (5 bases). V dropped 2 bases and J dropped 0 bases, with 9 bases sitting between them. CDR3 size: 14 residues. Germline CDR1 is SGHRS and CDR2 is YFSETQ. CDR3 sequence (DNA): TGCGCCAGCAGCTTTGACAGCATCTCCTACGAGCAGTACTTC. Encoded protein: CASSFDSISYEQYF.

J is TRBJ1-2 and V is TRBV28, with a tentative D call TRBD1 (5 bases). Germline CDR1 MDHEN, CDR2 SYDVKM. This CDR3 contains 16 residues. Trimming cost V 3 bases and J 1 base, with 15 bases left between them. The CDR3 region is CASSFLTDLLNYGYTF. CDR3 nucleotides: TGTGCCAGCAGTTTTTTGACAGACCTTCTTAACTATGGCTACACCTTC.

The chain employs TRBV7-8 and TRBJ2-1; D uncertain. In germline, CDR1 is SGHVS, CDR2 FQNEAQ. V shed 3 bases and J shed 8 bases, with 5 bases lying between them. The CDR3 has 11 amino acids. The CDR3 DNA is TGTGCCAGCAGCTTTGTTGATGAGCAGTTCTTC. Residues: CASSFVDEQFF.

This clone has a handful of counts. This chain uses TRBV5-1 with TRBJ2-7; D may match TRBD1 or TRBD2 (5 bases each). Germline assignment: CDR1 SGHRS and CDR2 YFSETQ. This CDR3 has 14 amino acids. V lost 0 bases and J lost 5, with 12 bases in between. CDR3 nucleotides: TGCGCCAGCAGCTTGGCCGTCGGGACGGACGAGCAGTACTTC. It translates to CASSLAVGTDEQYF.

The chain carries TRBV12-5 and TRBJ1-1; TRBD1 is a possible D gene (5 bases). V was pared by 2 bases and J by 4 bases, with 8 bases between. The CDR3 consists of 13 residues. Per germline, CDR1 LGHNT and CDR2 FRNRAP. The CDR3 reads CASGLTGGTEAFF. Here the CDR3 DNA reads TGTGCTAGTGGTTTGACCGGGGGCACTGAAGCTTTCTTT.

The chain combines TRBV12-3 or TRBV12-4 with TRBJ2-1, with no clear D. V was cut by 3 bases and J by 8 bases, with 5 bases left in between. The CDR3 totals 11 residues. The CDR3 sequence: CASSFGDEQFF. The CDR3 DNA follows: TGTGCCAGCAGTTTTGGAGATGAGCAGTTCTTC.

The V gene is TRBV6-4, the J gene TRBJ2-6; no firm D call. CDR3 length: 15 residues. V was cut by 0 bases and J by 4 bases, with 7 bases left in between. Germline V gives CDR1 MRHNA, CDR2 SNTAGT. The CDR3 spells CASSDSVEGANVLTF. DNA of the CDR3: TGTGCCAGCAGTGACTCAGTTGAAGGGGCCAACGTCCTGACTTTC.

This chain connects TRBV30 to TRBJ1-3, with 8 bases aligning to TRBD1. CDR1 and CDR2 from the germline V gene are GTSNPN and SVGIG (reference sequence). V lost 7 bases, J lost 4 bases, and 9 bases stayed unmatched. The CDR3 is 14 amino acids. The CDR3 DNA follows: TGTGCCTCCCGACACCAGGGGGCCGGAAACACCATATATTTT. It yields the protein CASRHQGAGNTIYF.

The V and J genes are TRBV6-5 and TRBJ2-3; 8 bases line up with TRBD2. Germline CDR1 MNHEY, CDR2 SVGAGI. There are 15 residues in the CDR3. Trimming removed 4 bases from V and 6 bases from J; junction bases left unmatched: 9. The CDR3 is CASSFTAGGGDTQYF. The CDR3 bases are TGTGCCAGCAGTTTTACGGCGGGAGGAGGCGATACGCAGTATTTT.

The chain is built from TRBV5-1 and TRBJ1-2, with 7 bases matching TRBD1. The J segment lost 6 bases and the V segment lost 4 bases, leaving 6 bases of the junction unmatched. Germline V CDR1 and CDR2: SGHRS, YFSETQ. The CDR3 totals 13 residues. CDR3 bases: TGCGCCAGCAGCAAAGACAGGGCCCATGGCTACACCTTC. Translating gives CASSKDRAHGYTF.